This record covers a single TCR beta chain. The antigen is unknown. Germline CDR1 GTSNPN, CDR2 SVGIG (reference sequence). The CDR3 extends over 13 amino acids. The germline V and J ends were trimmed by 5 bases and 10 bases, with 20 bases remaining between them. Repertoires were generated with immunoSEQ multiplex PCR, while TCRdb's copy carries only in-frame clones and drops some. The sample yields about 220,000 clones, around 80% seen once. This sample stems from a study of cytomegalovirus exposure and HLA in healthy donors. Whole-study findings and limits: Subsequent analysis showed first-cohort TCR clusters tending to co-occur in more than 95 validation repertoires.

The rearrangement joins TRBV30 to TRBJ1-1; no definite D call. Source material: PBMCs. This clonotype was sampled from a woman in her 30s in good health and CMV-seropositive. The CDR3 reads CAWGSSGKHGAFF. Written as DNA, the CDR3 is TGTGCCTGGGGATCATCGGGTAAACATGGAGCTTTCTTT.